The T cell receptor (beta chain) under discussion was sequenced for a study of control samples from healthy donors and cancer patients. Data came from immunoSEQ multiplex PCR; TCRdb stores just in-frame clones and leaves some out. The sample yields roughly 150,000 clones, roughly 88% seen once. CDR1 and CDR2 (germline): MGHRA, YSYEKL. The V gene lost 5 bases and the J gene lost 4 bases, with 8 bases spanning the gap. This CDR3 comprises 13 residues. The chain carries TRBV4-1 and TRBJ2-2; D perhaps matches TRBD1 (6 bases). This clonotype was obtained from a young man in good health. The sample comprised blood. The CDR3 DNA sequence: TGCGCCAGCAGCTCACAGGGCACCGGGGAGCTGTTTTTT. This gives the protein CASSSQGTGELFF.